The 25 T cell receptor beta chains given below trace back to one sample, sequenced in a study of OX40 agonist ivuxolimab in advanced cancers. Measured with immunoSEQ multiplex PCR; TCRdb has only the in-frame clones, and not every one. The profile shows more than 80,000 clones, roughly 92% of them singletons. The sequencing used CD4+ or CD8+ T cells sorted from blood, collected in a trial of the OX40 agonist ivuxolimab. Source of these receptors: an adult with an advanced solid tumor such as melanoma, head and neck, liver or kidney cancer.

This chain uses TRBV27 with TRBJ2-3; D not resolved. V lost 3 bases to trimming and J lost 0 bases, with 10 bases between them. This CDR3 is 15 amino acids long. Per germline, CDR1 MNHEY and CDR2 SMNVEV (reference sequence). The CDR3 DNA follows: TGTGCCAGCAGTTTCGCCAGTACTAGCACAGATACGCAGTATTTT. Its translation is CASSFASTSTDTQYF.

There are a few counts of this clone. One end of the junction does not line up with germline, which may come from a read error. The same CDR3 is also encoded by other DNA sequences in this sample. V is TRBV2 and J is TRBJ2-7; D might be TRBD1 or TRBD2, each matching 6 bases. The germline CDR1 and CDR2 sequences are SNHLY and FYNNEI. CDR3 length equals 14 residues. The CDR3 DNA sequence: TGTGCCAGCAGGGAAGGGGGGAGACCCTACGAGCAGTACTTC. It is translated as CASREGGRPYEQYF.

The rearrangement uses TRBV5-1 and TRBJ2-3, with D possibly TRBD2 on 6 matching bases. Between the trimmed V and J ends, which lost 4 bases and 2 bases, there was a span of 14 bases. This CDR3 comprises 15 residues. Germline values: CDR1 SGHRS, CDR2 YFSETQ. This CDR3 is CASSHLGGATDTQYF. The DNA for the CDR3 is TGCGCCAGCAGCCATCTCGGCGGGGCCACAGATACGCAGTATTTT.

This clone appeared once. The chain links TRBV2 to TRBJ1-1; 7 nucleotides match TRBD1. The V segment lost 6 bases and the J segment 1 base; nucleotides outside the gene matches: 17. Germline CDR1 SNHLY, CDR2 FYNNEI. CDR3 size: 18 residues. CDR3 in amino acids: CASRVSGQVVSKNTEAFF. The DNA of the CDR3 is TGTGCCAGCAGAGTGAGTGGACAGGTGGTGAGTAAGAACACTGAAGCTTTCTTT. The whole variable domain, remainder taken from reference TRBV2 and TRBJ1-1, is EPEVTQTPSHQVTQMGQEVILRCVPISNHLYFYWYRQILGQKVEFLVSFYNNEISEKSEIFDDQFSVERPDGSNFTLKIRSTKLEDSAMYFCASRVSGQVVSKNTEAFFGQGTRLTVV.

This clone showed up just once. This chain connects TRBV11-2 to TRBJ2-7, with TRBD1 matching 8 bases. Per germline, CDR1 SGHAT and CDR2 FQNNGV. J gave up 4 bases and V 5 bases, and 7 bases lay outside the gene matches. CDR3 length equals 14 residues. The CDR3 DNA follows: TGTGCCAGCAGCCACGAGACAGGGGCATACGAGCAGTACTTC. Translation: CASSHETGAYEQYF.

The V call is TRBV6-1, the J call TRBJ1-5, with D possibly being TRBD1 (5 bases). From germline, CDR1 is MNHNS and CDR2 SASEGT. The CDR3 runs 15 residues. V lost 6 bases and J 6 bases, leaving 18 bases between the germline ends. CDR3 residues: CASSPGRGALQPQHF. The CDR3 nucleotides are TGTGCCAGCAGCCCCGGGAGGGGAGCCCTTCAGCCCCAGCATTTT.

This chain uses TRBV28 with TRBJ2-7, with TRBD1 identical over 7 bases. The CDR3 spans 16 residues. V was clipped by 2 bases and J by 7 bases; unmatched bases: 14. The germline V gene has CDR1 MDHEN and CDR2 SYDVKM. CDR3 region: CASSLEPPQGSSEQYF. The CDR3, as DNA: TGTGCCAGCAGTTTAGAACCCCCACAGGGGTCGAGTGAGCAGTACTTC.

The chain joins TRBV5-8 to TRBJ2-5; weak D call: TRBD2 (5 bases). The length of the CDR3 is 13 residues. In germline, CDR1 is SGHTS, CDR2 YDEGEE. Trimming took off 5 bases at V and 2 bases at J, with 10 bases between the two ends. CDR3 region: CASSEGGQETQYF. The CDR3 bases are TGTGCCAGCAGTGAGGGTGGGCAAGAGACCCAGTACTTC.

J is TRBJ1-5 and V is TRBV7-6; D perhaps matches TRBD1 (6 bases). CDR1 and CDR2 from the germline V gene are SGHVS and FNYEAQ. The germline V and J ends were trimmed by 4 bases and 4 bases, with 14 bases remaining between them. The CDR3 is 15 amino acids. The CDR3, as DNA: TGTGCCAGCAGCTCCGAGGACAGTATAAATCAGCCCCAGCATTTT. This encodes CASSSEDSINQPQHF.

The chain employs TRBV29-1 and TRBJ2-3; no clear D gene. CDR1 is SQVTM, CDR2 ANQGSEA, per germline. The CDR3 covers 14 residues. V shed 0 bases and J shed 10 bases, with 17 bases lying between them. The CDR3 spells CSVEDLVKLRSQYF. For the CDR3, the DNA is TGCAGCGTTGAAGATCTCGTGAAACTAAGGTCGCAGTATTTT.

The chain couples TRBV7-2 to TRBJ1-1; D may be TRBD1 (5 bases). Germline CDR1 SGHTA, CDR2 FQGNSA. This CDR3 region has 15 residues. Trimming pared 9 bases from V and 4 bases from J, leaving 21 bases between. CDR3 sequence: CASARLWGLLTEAFF. The CDR3 nucleotides are TGTGCCAGTGCCAGATTGTGGGGGTTACTCACTGAAGCTTTCTTT.

Only one count was recorded for this clone. The rearrangement links TRBV30 to TRBJ2-1; 7 bases agree with TRBD1. This CDR3 has 13 residues. Germline lookup yields CDR1 GTSNPN and CDR2 SVGIG (reference sequence). J gave up 7 bases and V 1 base, and 4 bases lay outside the gene matches. DNA for the CDR3: TGTGCCTGGAGTGGACAGGGCAATAATGAGCAGTTCTTC. Protein sequence: CAWSGQGNNEQFF.

The rearrangement links TRBV27 to TRBJ1-1; D possibly corresponds to TRBD1 (6 bases). The germline V gene has CDR1 MNHEY and CDR2 SMNVEV (reference sequence). The germline V and J ends were trimmed by 3 bases and 4 bases, with 15 bases remaining between them. This CDR3 is built from 15 residues. The CDR3 sequence: CASSLAQGTLTEAFF. The CDR3 region has the DNA TGTGCCAGCAGTTTGGCGCAGGGGACACTCACTGAAGCTTTCTTT.

The rearrangement joins TRBV7-2 to TRBJ2-7; perhaps D is TRBD1 or TRBD2 (5 bases each). The CDR3 is 17 residues long. CDR1 is SGHTA and CDR2 is FQGNSA in the germline V gene. The V gene lost 2 bases and the J gene lost 5 bases, with 22 bases spanning the gap. This CDR3 is CASSLYGGIARSHEQYF. CDR3 sequence (DNA): TGTGCCAGCAGCTTATATGGGGGTATAGCGAGAAGCCACGAGCAGTACTTC.

CDR3 coding DNA: TGTGCCAGCAGTTTATGGGGGGGATTCACTGAAGCTTTCTTT. Protein: CASSLWGGFTEAFF. V and J are TRBV27 and TRBJ1-1; D possibly corresponds to TRBD1 (5 bases). Germline assignment: CDR1 MNHEY and CDR2 SMNVEV (reference sequence). The V and J ends lost 1 base and 4 bases respectively, with 10 bases between them. This CDR3 region has 14 residues.

The V and J genes are TRBV10-3 and TRBJ2-7, with D perhaps TRBD2 (6 bases). Germline CDR1 and CDR2: ENHRY and SYGVKD. Trimming removed 10 bases at V and 0 bases at J, with 13 bases between. The CDR3 has 13 amino acids. CDR3 in amino acids: CATGTPYSYEQYF. In DNA, the CDR3 is TGTGCCACCGGGACTCCATACTCCTACGAGCAGTACTTC.

The chain combines TRBV11-2 with TRBJ1-2, with D possibly being TRBD1 (6 bases). This CDR3 has 14 amino acids. Germline V lookup: CDR1 SGHAT, CDR2 FQNNGV. The V and J ends lost 0 bases and 4 bases respectively, with 9 bases between them. The CDR3 region has the DNA TGTGCCAGCAGCTTAGATGGGACAAGCTATGGCTACACCTTC. Translated, it gives CASSLDGTSYGYTF. The whole variable domain, filled in from reference TRBV11-2 and TRBJ1-2, reads EAGVAQSPRYKIIEKRQSVAFWCNPISGHATLYWYQQILGQGPKLLIQFQNNGVVDDSQLPKDRFSAERLKGVDSTLKIQPAKLEDSAVYLCASSLDGTSYGYTFGSGTRLTVV.

This chain connects TRBV5-1 to TRBJ2-3, with unresolved D. The CDR3 spans 14 residues. V was trimmed by 1 base and J by 3 bases, leaving 9 bases between them. CDR1 is SGHRS and CDR2 is YFSETQ in the germline V gene. CDR3 sequence reads: CASSLFGITDTQYF. CDR3 nucleotide sequence: TGCGCCAGCAGCTTGTTTGGTATTACAGATACGCAGTATTTT. Full variable domain (missing parts from reference TRBV5-1 and TRBJ2-3): KAGVTQTPRYLIKTRGQQVTLSCSPISGHRSVSWYQQTPGQGLQFLFEYFSETQRNKGNFPGRFSGRQFSNSRSEMNVSTLELGDSALYLCASSLFGITDTQYFGPGTRLTVL.

This chain links TRBV11-2 with TRBJ2-7; D unclear. The germline V and J ends were trimmed by 4 bases and 5 bases, with 15 bases remaining between them. This CDR3 region has 14 residues. Germline loops: CDR1 SGHAT, CDR2 FQNNGV. For the CDR3, the DNA is TGTGCCAGCAGCTCCTCAGGTAATCGTCACGAGCAGTACTTC. It is translated as CASSSSGNRHEQYF.

This clone has more than one count but fewer than ten. The rearrangement uses TRBV6-1 and TRBJ1-1; D might be TRBD1 (5 bases). V lost 4 bases, J lost 3 bases, and 18 bases lay in between. Germline lookup yields CDR1 MNHNS and CDR2 SASEGT. This CDR3 contains 16 residues. The CDR3 spells CASSGRKMEGDTEAFF. The CDR3 DNA sequence: TGTGCCAGCAGTGGACGTAAGATGGAAGGGGACACTGAAGCTTTCTTT.

V usage is TRBV29-1 and J usage is TRBJ2-1; 7 bases are a match to TRBD2. The germline V gene has CDR1 SQVTM and CDR2 ANQGSEA. J gave up 2 bases and V 3 bases, and 4 bases lay outside the gene matches. The CDR3 spans 14 residues. The DNA of the CDR3 is TGCAGCGTTGACGCGGGACTACCCTACAATGAGCAGTTCTTC. Translating gives CSVDAGLPYNEQFF.

This clone was picked up one time. The chain recombines TRBV4-1 with TRBJ2-5; D is possibly TRBD2 (6 bases). V lost 5 bases, J lost 1 base, and 8 bases lay in between. Germline assignment: CDR1 MGHRA and CDR2 YSYEKL. The CDR3 covers 13 residues. Here the CDR3 reads CASSYSGQETQYF. Here the CDR3 DNA reads TGCGCCAGCAGCTATAGCGGCCAAGAGACCCAGTACTTC.

The chain has TRBV4-3 and TRBJ1-2; no clear D. Trimming removed 0 bases from V and 0 bases from J, with 5 bases in between. Germline CDR1 and CDR2: LGHNA and YSLEER. This CDR3 contains 14 residues. This chain's CDR3 is CASSQDSANYGYTF. The CDR3 DNA reads TGCGCCAGCAGCCAAGACAGTGCTAACTATGGCTACACCTTC.

This chain links TRBV27 with TRBJ2-6; D may be TRBD2 (6 bases). The V gene lost 4 bases and the J gene lost 2 bases, with 18 bases spanning the gap. Germline V gene lookup returns CDR1 MNHEY and CDR2 SMNVEV (reference sequence). CDR3 length equals 18 residues. The CDR3 spells CASSSPAVGGAGANVLTF. As DNA, the CDR3 is TGTGCCAGCAGTTCCCCCGCGGTGGGGGGTGCTGGGGCCAACGTCCTGACTTTC.

This chain links TRBV6-1 with TRBJ1-1; TRBD1 aligns across 9 bases. J lost 7 bases, V lost 1 base, and 7 bases had no gene match. This CDR3 has 15 residues. The V gene's germline CDR1 is MNHNS and CDR2 SASEGT. The CDR3 bases are TGTGCCAGCAGTGAAGTCGGAACAGGGGGCTTTGAAGCTTTCTTT. Residues: CASSEVGTGGFEAFF.